What follows are 12 T cell receptor beta chains derived from one specimen sequenced in a study of blood T cell repertoires in COVID-19. Generated by immunoSEQ multiplex PCR, the TCRdb table keeps only in-frame clones and is missing some. The sample has over 350,000 clones, roughly nine tenths seen once. The sequencing input was PBMCs or T cells enriched from blood (not recorded which). All receptors derive from a woman aged 18 to 35 with acute COVID-19.

J is TRBJ1-3 and V is TRBV5-6; D call uncertain. V dropped 4 bases and J dropped 0 bases, with 8 bases sitting between them. This CDR3 spans 14 amino acids. Germline V CDR1 and CDR2: SGHDT, YYEEEE. The chain's CDR3 is CASSRGSSGNTIYF. In DNA, the CDR3 is TGTGCCAGCAGCCGAGGGAGCTCTGGAAACACCATATATTTT.

The rearrangement uses TRBV10-2 and TRBJ1-5; the D gene is possibly TRBD1 (6 bases). This CDR3 contains 15 residues. Between the trimmed V and J ends, which lost 2 bases and 6 bases, there was a span of 14 bases. Germline assignment: CDR1 WSHSY and CDR2 SAAADI. As DNA, the CDR3 is TGCGCCAGCAGTGAGAGTGGGGGCAGGGGTCAGCCCCAGCATTTT. Translated, it gives CASSESGGRGQPQHF.

The chain is built from TRBV28 and TRBJ2-7; D not certain. CDR1 and CDR2 from the germline V gene are MDHEN and SYDVKM. The CDR3 covers 10 residues. V dropped 5 bases and J dropped 4 bases, with 3 bases sitting between them. The CDR3 nucleotides are TGTGCCAGCAGTCGTTACGAGCAGTACTTC. Its translation is CASSRYEQYF.

This clone was counted once. This rearrangement joins TRBV3-1 (or the pseudogene TRBV3-2) to TRBJ2-7, with 12 bases lining up with TRBD2. Germline trimming cut 8 bases from V and 3 bases from J; bases unmatched to any gene: 14. Germline V lookup: CDR1 LGHDT, CDR2 YNNKEL (reference sequence). This CDR3 region has 17 residues. The CDR3 loop is CASRDSGLAGGYYEQYF. In nucleotides, the CDR3 is TGTGCCAGCCGGGACAGTGGGCTAGCGGGGGGGTACTACGAGCAGTACTTC.

The rearrangement uses TRBV7-8 and TRBJ2-3, with 9 nucleotides matching TRBD2. The V gene's germline CDR1 is SGHVS and CDR2 FQNEAQ. This CDR3 has 16 residues. Trimming took 1 base from V and 5 from J; bases not matched to a gene: 7. The CDR3 DNA sequence: TGTGCCAGCAGCTTAGAGGCGGGGGGGCCGGTAGATACGCAGTATTTT. Encoded protein: CASSLEAGGPVDTQYF. The full variable domain, in which reference TRBV7-8 and TRBJ2-3 provide the parts outside the CDR3, is GAGVSQSPRYKVAKRGQDVALRCDPISGHVSLFWYQQALGQGPEFLTYFQNEAQLDKSGLPSDRFFAERPEGSVSTLKIQRTQQEDSAVYLCASSLEAGGPVDTQYFGPGTRLTVL.

In this sample, this clone turned up a few times. In the same sample, other DNA sequences code for this CDR3. The genes are TRBV6-5 and TRBJ1-4, with D perhaps TRBD1 (6 bases). Trimming removed 6 bases at V and 3 bases at J, with 11 bases between. Germline V gene lookup returns CDR1 MNHEY and CDR2 SVGAGI. This CDR3 contains 14 residues. CDR3 sequence (DNA): TGTGCCAGCAGCCCGGACAGTTCTAATGAAAAACTGTTTTTT. This gives the protein CASSPDSSNEKLFF.

The V gene is TRBV27, the J gene TRBJ1-2; TRBD1 agrees at 7 bases. With V trimmed by 2 bases and J by 8 bases, 11 bases remained unmatched. The V gene's germline CDR1 is MNHEY and CDR2 SMNVEV (reference sequence). The CDR3 extends over 15 amino acids. CDR3 DNA sequence: TGTGCCAGCAGTTTAGGGACAGATGGGGTGACGGGCTACACCTTC. This sequence encodes CASSLGTDGVTGYTF.

The gene calls are TRBV7-3 and TRBJ1-5; D unclear. The CDR3 runs to 13 residues. CDR1 is SGHTA and CDR2 is FQGTGA in the germline V gene. V lost 2 bases and J lost 8, with 10 bases in between. The CDR3 coding sequence is TGTGCCAGCAGCTTAGGTGGCGGAAAGCCCCAGCATTTT. It specifies CASSLGGGKPQHF. Drawing the rest from reference TRBV7-3 and TRBJ1-5, the complete variable domain is GAGVSQTPSNKVTEKGKYVELRCDPISGHTALYWYRQSLGQGPEFLIYFQGTGAADDSGLPNDRFFAVRPEGSVSTLKIQRTERGDSAVYLCASSLGGGKPQHFGDGTRLSIL.

The chain has TRBV2 and TRBJ1-5; 8 nucleotides agree with TRBD1. The CDR3 totals 15 residues. After removal of 4 bases from V and 5 bases from J, the junction contained 7 bases not matched to a gene. Germline assignment: CDR1 SNHLY and CDR2 FYNNEI. CDR3 DNA: TGTGCCAGCAGTGTATCTGGACAGGGACATCAGCCCCAGCATTTT. Its protein is CASSVSGQGHQPQHF.

Points on this clone: The same CDR3 also results from other DNA sequences found in this sample. This chain uses TRBV12-3 or TRBV12-4 with TRBJ2-2; D uncertain. The CDR3 has 12 amino acids. V dropped 2 bases and J dropped 6 bases, with 4 bases sitting between them. The CDR3 nucleotides are TGTGCCAGCAGTTTATCCTCCGGGGAGCTGTTTTTT. Its protein product is CASSLSSGELFF.

The rearrangement links TRBV7-9 to TRBJ1-2, with TRBD1 identical over 8 bases. Germline CDR1 reads SEHNR; CDR2 reads FQNEAQ (reference sequence). J gave up 8 bases and V 1 base, and 9 bases lay outside the gene matches. The CDR3 covers 15 residues. The CDR3 coding sequence is TGTGCCAGCAGCTTAGGTCAGGGGGCTTCTAAAGGCTACACCTTC. Its translation: CASSLGQGASKGYTF.

The chain links TRBV29-1 to TRBJ1-2, with D maybe TRBD1 (6 bases). Trimming took off 7 bases at V and 4 bases at J, with 10 bases between the two ends. Per the germline V gene, CDR1 is SQVTM and CDR2 is ANQGSEA. This CDR3 has 11 amino acids. CDR3: CSATGSYGYTF. DNA of the CDR3: TGCAGCGCCACAGGGAGCTATGGCTACACCTTC.